The 25 T cell receptor beta chains listed next were all sequenced from one sample in a study of blood T cell repertoires in COVID-19. Sequenced by immunoSEQ multiplex PCR; TCRdb stores in-frame clones only, minus some. This sample has about 210,000 clones; about 91% occur once, and the top ten carry around 1.2%. Specimen: peripheral blood. The receptors here all came from a young man with acute or convalescent COVID-19.

This clone has only a few counts. The chain joins TRBV6-2 or TRBV6-3 to TRBJ2-1; a possible D gene is TRBD1 (6 bases). The germline V gene encodes CDR1 MNHEY and CDR2 SVGEGT. Trimming removed 2 bases from V and 8 bases from J, with 19 bases in between. The CDR3 consists of 16 residues. The DNA of the CDR3 is TGTGCCAGCAGTTACCCGCCCCAGGGGTTCATCGATGAGCAGTTCTTC. Its protein is CASSYPPQGFIDEQFF.

The V call is TRBV7-8, the J call TRBJ2-1; 7 bases agree with TRBD2. The CDR3 runs 16 residues. The trim removed 2 bases at V and 5 bases at J, leaving 9 bases unmatched. Germline V lookup: CDR1 SGHVS, CDR2 FQNEAQ. The CDR3: CASSLNPGTTNNEQFF. Written as DNA, the CDR3 is TGTGCCAGCAGCTTAAATCCCGGGACTACAAACAATGAGCAGTTCTTC.

The V gene is TRBV5-1, the J gene TRBJ1-1; D not resolved. Germline V CDR1 and CDR2: SGHRS, YFSETQ. Trimming removed 6 bases at V and 5 bases at J, with 14 bases between. This CDR3 comprises 13 residues. The DNA for the CDR3 is TGCGCCAGCATGGTCTTACCCGGGACTGAAGCTTTCTTT. As protein: CASMVLPGTEAFF.

This sequence joins TRBV2 and TRBJ1-5, with D maybe TRBD1 (5 bases). The CDR3 is made up of 15 amino acids. Germline V gene sequence: CDR1 SNHLY, CDR2 FYNNEI. Trimming took off 4 bases at V and 4 bases at J, with 14 bases between the two ends. The DNA for the CDR3 is TGTGCCAGCAGTGGGGAGGTGGGACGAAATCAGCCCCAGCATTTT. Translated: CASSGEVGRNQPQHF.

The chain carries TRBV19 and TRBJ2-6; possible D gene TRBD2, 5 bases. This CDR3 spans 17 amino acids. Germline V gene lookup returns CDR1 LNHDA and CDR2 SQIVND (reference sequence). The V end was cut by 1 base, the J end by 0 bases, with 10 bases between. The CDR3 sequence: CASSIVPGNSGANVLTF. In DNA form, the CDR3 reads TGTGCCAGTAGTATAGTCCCGGGGAACTCTGGGGCCAACGTCCTGACTTTC. Supplemented by reference TRBV19 and TRBJ2-6, the full variable domain reads DGGITQSPKYLFRKEGQNVTLSCEQNLNHDAMYWYRQDPGQGLRLIYYSQIVNDFQKGDIAEGYSVSREKKESFPLTVTSAQKNPTAFYLCASSIVPGNSGANVLTFGAGSRLTVL.

This chain links TRBV30 with TRBJ1-6; D is unresolved. The ends were cut back, 2 bases at V and 7 bases at J, with 15 bases in the middle. CDR3 length: 15 amino acids. CDR1 and CDR2 from the germline V gene are GTSNPN and SVGIG (reference sequence). In DNA, the CDR3 is TGTGCCTGGAGTTTATCTACTACTGGGAATTCACCCCTCCACTTT. Protein: CAWSLSTTGNSPLHF.

V is TRBV29-1 and J is TRBJ1-5, with 7 bases aligning to TRBD1. Trimming removed 6 bases from V and 3 bases from J; junction bases left unmatched: 8. Looked up from germline, CDR1 is SQVTM and CDR2 is ANQGSEA. The CDR3 sequence is 14 residues long. The CDR3 region is CSVVGTDHNQPQHF. The CDR3 DNA sequence: TGCAGCGTCGTCGGGACAGACCACAATCAGCCCCAGCATTTT.

V usage is TRBV18 and J usage is TRBJ1-2; weak D call: TRBD1 (5 bases). V gave up 3 bases and J gave up 0 bases, with 11 bases separating them. This CDR3 has 15 residues. Germline V gives CDR1 KGHSH, CDR2 LQKENI. DNA for the CDR3: TGTGCCAGCTCACCTATGGACACAGCTAACTATGGCTACACCTTC. It encodes CASSPMDTANYGYTF.

The V and J genes are TRBV9 and TRBJ2-3; 7 bases line up with TRBD1. The CDR3 contains 14 residues. Germline V gene lookup returns CDR1 SGDLS and CDR2 YYNGEE. Trimming removed 4 bases from V and 3 bases from J; junction bases left unmatched: 5. The CDR3, as DNA: TGTGCCAGCAGCACCGGGACAGCTACAGATACGCAGTATTTT. Its protein product is CASSTGTATDTQYF.

This clone was counted between two and nine times. The V call is TRBV28, the J call TRBJ2-2; 9 positions match TRBD1. Germline CDR1 is MDHEN and CDR2 is SYDVKM. CDR3 length: 22 amino acids. V lost 2 bases to trimming and J lost 6 bases; unmatched junction nucleotides: 25. The CDR3 DNA is TGTGCCAGCAGTTTAGTAGTCGGTTGGTCCTCTACAGGGGGCCCACGGGCCGGGGAGCTGTTTTTT. It specifies CASSLVVGWSSTGGPRAGELFF.

The V and J genes are TRBV5-5 and TRBJ2-5; D not resolved. This CDR3 contains 12 residues. V was pared by 0 bases and J by 5 bases, with 5 bases between. Germline V lookup: CDR1 SGHKS, CDR2 YYEKEE (reference sequence). CDR3 loop: CASSLVLETQYF. In nucleotides, the CDR3 is TGTGCCAGCAGCTTGGTTCTCGAGACCCAGTACTTC.

The chain links TRBV6-2 or TRBV6-3 to TRBJ2-1; no clear D gene. V lost 4 bases, J lost 6 bases, and 10 bases lay in between. Germline V gives CDR1 MNHEY, CDR2 SVGEGT. The CDR3 totals 13 residues. CDR3 nucleotides: TGTGCCAGCAGTTCCTTAGCTGGCAATGAGCAGTTCTTC. Amino acid sequence: CASSSLAGNEQFF.

The chain links TRBV29-1 to TRBJ1-1, with D unclear. Germline CDR1 is SQVTM and CDR2 is ANQGSEA. The CDR3 totals 12 residues. V lost 2 bases and J lost 0, with 4 bases in between. CDR3 amino acids: CSVESVNTEAFF. CDR3 DNA: TGCAGCGTTGAATCGGTGAACACTGAAGCTTTCTTT.

The J gene is TRBJ2-3, the V gene TRBV9; D gene ambiguous. V was shortened by 4 bases and J by 0 bases, with 3 bases between the two germline ends. This CDR3 contains 12 residues. Germline V gene data show CDR1 as SGDLS and CDR2 as YYNGEE. CDR3 protein: CASSPSTDTQYF. DNA for the CDR3: TGTGCCAGCAGCCCTAGCACAGATACGCAGTATTTT. Together with reference TRBV9 and TRBJ2-3, the CDR3 gives the full variable domain: DSGVTQTPKHLITATGQRVTLRCSPRSGDLSVYWYQQSLDQGLQFLIQYYNGEERAKGNILERFSAQQFPDLHSELNLSSLELGDSALYFCASSPSTDTQYFGPGTRLTVL.

V gene TRBV11-1 combines with J gene TRBJ2-7, with TRBD2 as a possible D gene (6 bases). The CDR3 has 13 amino acids. Germline-derived CDR1 and CDR2 are SGHAT and FQDESV (reference sequence). The ends were cut back, 4 bases at V and 6 bases at J, with 13 bases in the middle. For the CDR3, the DNA is TGTGCCAGCAGCTCCGGAGGGCACAGCGAGCAGTACTTC. This codes for CASSSGGHSEQYF.

The V and J genes are TRBV11-2 and TRBJ2-7, with TRBD2 matching over 10 bases. The CDR3 totals 15 residues. CDR1 SGHAT and CDR2 FQNNGV come from the germline V gene. Losses at the gene ends were 4 bases for V and 2 bases for J; bases not matched to a gene: 5. In DNA form, the CDR3 reads TGTGCCAGCAGCTCTGGACTAGCGGCAGCCTACGAGCAGTACTTC. Amino acid sequence: CASSSGLAAAYEQYF.

This chain uses TRBV6-5 with TRBJ2-6; D unresolved. Trimming pared 6 bases from V and 7 bases from J, leaving 7 bases between. The CDR3 is 12 amino acids. Germline CDR1 and CDR2: MNHEY and SVGAGI. The CDR3 DNA follows: TGTGCCAGCAGCTCCCTTGCCAACGTCCTGACTTTC. Translated: CASSSLANVLTF.

The chain combines TRBV5-1 with TRBJ1-3; 10 nucleotides line up with TRBD1. In germline, CDR1 is SGHRS, CDR2 YFSETQ. This CDR3 has 17 amino acids. After removal of 2 bases from V and 3 bases from J, the junction contained 8 bases not matched to a gene. The CDR3 region has the DNA TGCGCCAGCAGCTTACATCGACAGGGGGCATTTGGAAACACCATATATTTT. As protein: CASSLHRQGAFGNTIYF.

J is TRBJ2-6 and V is TRBV30, with 9 nucleotides matching TRBD2. CDR1 and CDR2 (germline): GTSNPN, SVGIG (reference sequence). V dropped 4 bases and J dropped 0; count of bases not matched to a gene: 10. The CDR3 is made up of 18 amino acids. In nucleotides, the CDR3 is TGTGCCTGGAAGCGGGGGGACCTCCCTACCTCTGGGGCCAACGTCCTGACTTTC. This sequence encodes CAWKRGDLPTSGANVLTF.

V and J are TRBV30 and TRBJ2-5; 9 bases align to TRBD1. Germline trimming cut 4 bases from V and 5 bases from J; bases unmatched to any gene: 5. This CDR3 contains 13 residues. Germline CDR1 reads GTSNPN; CDR2 reads SVGIG (reference sequence). The CDR3 bases are TGTGCCTGGAACCTACAGGGGGCTGAGACCCAGTACTTC. As protein: CAWNLQGAETQYF.

The chain couples TRBV7-9 to TRBJ2-5, with 10 bases aligning to TRBD2. This CDR3 spans 14 amino acids. Germline CDR1 and CDR2: SEHNR and FQNEAQ (reference sequence). The trim removed 5 bases at V and 5 bases at J, leaving 5 bases unmatched. The CDR3 nucleotides read TGTGCCAGCAGCGTATCTAGCGGGAGTGAGACCCAGTACTTC. Translated: CASSVSSGSETQYF.

This clone has a single count. The gene calls are TRBV4-2 and TRBJ1-1; D call uncertain. V dropped 1 base and J dropped 2 bases, with 5 bases sitting between them. Per the germline V gene, CDR1 is LGHNA and CDR2 is YNFKEQ. The CDR3 runs 13 residues. This chain's CDR3 is CASSQGHNTEAFF. The CDR3 DNA sequence: TGTGCCAGCAGCCAAGGACACAACACTGAAGCTTTCTTT.

The chain has TRBV6-5 and TRBJ2-7; 8 positions match TRBD1. The CDR3 has 15 amino acids. The germline CDR1 and CDR2 sequences are MNHEY and SVGAGI. The V and J ends lost 5 bases and 6 bases, in that order; junction bases with no gene match: 12. Here the CDR3 DNA reads TGTGCCAGCAGTCTTCAGGGGGCAGGGACCTTCGAGCAGTACTTC. Protein: CASSLQGAGTFEQYF.

This chain links TRBV5-4 with TRBJ2-7, with TRBD1 identical over 10 bases. Trimming took 4 bases from V and 3 from J; bases not matched to a gene: 4. This CDR3 is built from 14 residues. Germline V lookup: CDR1 SGHNT, CDR2 YYREEE (reference sequence). CDR3 DNA sequence: TGTGCCAGCAGCCCTGACAGGGGGCGCTACGAGCAGTACTTC. Translated: CASSPDRGRYEQYF.

This rearrangement joins TRBV20-1 to TRBJ2-3; D is perhaps TRBD2 (7 bases). V gave up 3 bases and J gave up 0 bases, with 16 bases separating them. There are 16 residues in the CDR3. Germline CDR1 reads DFQATT; CDR2 reads SNEGSKA (reference sequence). The CDR3 DNA reads as TGCAGTGCTAGTCCCTTGGGGGGGGCAAGCACAGATACGCAGTATTTT. Residues: CSASPLGGASTDTQYF.